Listed here are 8 T cell receptor beta chains from one sample, sequenced in a study of T cells in Graves' hyperthyroidism and ophthalmopathy. Amplified regions were TCR beta CDR3 sequences from RNA transcripts. The HTBI set primed first-round TCR CDR3 RT-PCR. TCRdb re-called the multiplex PCR reads through MiXCR, storing one row per CDR3 protein. The table includes 500,000 to 750,000 distinct CDR3 sequences, roughly 46% detected once. The sequenced material came from peripheral blood or thyroid tissue (not recorded which). The receptors come from a woman aged 18 to 35 with Graves' hyperthyroidism.

This clonotype was detected ten times or more. This rearrangement joins TRBV12-3 or TRBV12-4 to TRBJ2-2, with 8 bases lining up with TRBD1. There are 14 residues in the CDR3. Germline trimming cut 10 bases from V and 3 bases from J; bases unmatched to any gene: 7. Here the CDR3 reads CATKGQVYTGELFF. As DNA, the CDR3 is TGTGCCACCAAGGGACAGGTGTACACCGGGGAGCTGTTTTTT.

In this sample, this clonotype turned up many times. The chain couples TRBV2 to TRBJ1-2; 7 nucleotides align to TRBD1. Looked up from germline, CDR1 is SNHLY and CDR2 is FYNNEI. The CDR3 sequence is 14 residues long. The junction had 5 bases not matched to a gene; V was cut back by 2 bases and J by 5 bases. The chain's CDR3 is CASSERRTGYGYTF. In DNA, the CDR3 is TGTGCCAGCAGTGAACGGAGGACAGGTTATGGCTACACCTTC. The full variable domain, with the rest looked up from reference TRBV2 and TRBJ1-2, is EPEVTQTPSHQVTQMGQEVILRCVPISNHLYFYWYRQILGQKVEFLVSFYNNEISEKSEIFDDQFSVERPDGSNFTLKIRSTKLEDSAMYFCASSERRTGYGYTFGSGTRLTVV.

On this clonotype: A single base separates this from a much larger clone, so it may be a read error. The chain couples TRBV11-3 to TRBJ2-7; 8 bases map to TRBD1. Germline CDR1 and CDR2: SGHNT and YENEEA. The CDR3 covers 15 residues. V shed 2 bases, J shed 2 bases, and the junction held 5 bases outside the gene matches. This chain's CDR3 is CASSLWDRRTYEQYF. In nucleotides, the CDR3 is TGTGCCAGCAGCTTATGGGACAGGAGAACCTACGAGCAGTACTTC.

Comments on this clonotype: This could be a read error, since a much larger clone is one nucleotide away. In nucleotides, the CDR3 is TGTGCCAGCAGCCCGCTCAGACGGACCACCTACACTGAAGCTTTCTTT. This sequence encodes CASSPLRRTTYTEAFF. This chain connects TRBV5-1 to TRBJ1-1, with D unclear. This CDR3 region has 16 residues. In germline, CDR1 is SGHRS, CDR2 YFSETQ.

The chain is built from TRBV20-1 and TRBJ2-5; 9 nucleotides agree with TRBD1. Near its end, the DNA agrees better with TRBJ2-1, so the J call may be wrong. The germline V gene encodes CDR1 DFQATT and CDR2 SNEGSKA (reference sequence). The CDR3 is 11 amino acids. CDR3 bases: TGCAGTGCAACAGGGGGCCATGAGCAGTTCTTC. It codes for CSATGGHEQFF.

The J gene is TRBJ1-5, the V gene TRBV12-3 or TRBV12-4, with D possibly matching TRBD1 (6 bases). The CDR3 consists of 14 residues. V gave up 5 bases and J gave up 6 bases, with 14 bases separating them. CDR3 in amino acids: CASSPQGRGQPQHF. As DNA, the CDR3 is TGTGCCAGCAGTCCTCAGGGGAGAGGTCAGCCCCAGCATTTT.

This clonotype was seen only a few times. The V gene is TRBV3-1, the J gene TRBJ1-1, with 7 bases matching TRBD1. This CDR3 region has 13 residues. Germline loops: CDR1 LGHDT, CDR2 YNNKEL (reference sequence). The trim removed 0 bases at V and 11 bases at J, leaving 6 bases unmatched. CDR3 nucleotide sequence: TGTGCCAGCAGCCAAGAAGTTCAGGGGGGTGCTTTCTTT. Its translation is CASSQEVQGGAFF.

The sample holds a few counts of this clonotype. The chain combines TRBV3-1 with TRBJ2-7, with 9 bases matching TRBD2. J gave up 4 bases and V 8 bases, and 9 bases lay outside the gene matches. The CDR3 contains 14 residues. CDR1 and CDR2 (germline): LGHDT, YNNKEL (reference sequence). CDR3 residues: CASAPLLAGYEQYF. For the CDR3, the DNA is TGTGCCAGCGCCCCACTGCTAGCGGGGTACGAGCAGTACTTC.